The 5 T cell receptor beta chains reported below all come from one sample, sequenced in a study of neurological immune-mediated disorders. Time point specified: longitudinal time-point 2. TCRdb itself ran the 5' RACE reads through MiXCR, one entry per CDR3 protein. This table holds about 90,000 distinct CDR3 sequences, 13% found once. Specimen: PBMCs. The source of these receptors is a female donor with HTLV-1-associated myelopathy (HAM/TSP).

This clonotype was counted many times. The chain recombines TRBV7-9 with TRBJ2-5; D remains unclear. The CDR3 spans 15 residues. Germline V gene sequence: CDR1 SEHNR, CDR2 FQNEAQ (reference sequence). V lost 0 bases and J lost 5, with 13 bases in between. The CDR3, as DNA: TGTGCCAGCAGCTTAGCGCTCACTACTTCTGAGACCCAGTACTTC. Its translation is CASSLALTTSETQYF.

This clonotype has at least ten counts. The chain is built from TRBV12-3 or TRBV12-4 and TRBJ2-1, with D possibly being TRBD2 (7 bases). The V end was cut by 0 bases, the J end by 3 bases, with 12 bases between. This CDR3 spans 16 amino acids. Written as DNA, the CDR3 is TGTGCCAGCAGTTTAGCGTCGGGGGGCTTCTACAATGAGCAGTTCTTC. Protein product: CASSLASGGFYNEQFF.

The table lists this clonotype with many counts. CDR3 protein: CASRHRGQGAARTNEKLFF. CDR3 coding DNA: TGTGCCAGCAGACACCGCGGGCAGGGGGCGGCTCGGACGAATGAAAAACTGTTTTTT. This sequence joins TRBV11-2 and TRBJ1-4; 8 bases line up with TRBD1. Trimming removed 6 bases from V and 5 bases from J; junction bases left unmatched: 20. CDR3 size: 19 residues. CDR1 SGHAT and CDR2 FQNNGV come from the germline V gene.

In its sample, this clonotype was seen many times. The genes are TRBV3-1 and TRBJ2-7, with D maybe TRBD2 (6 bases). Germline V gene lookup returns CDR1 LGHDT and CDR2 YNNKEL (reference sequence). The CDR3 totals 13 residues. V lost 0 bases to trimming and J lost 7 bases, with 10 bases between them. The CDR3: CASSQDGGREQYF. The CDR3 nucleotides are TGTGCCAGCAGCCAAGATGGAGGGAGGGAGCAGTACTTC.

The rearrangement joins TRBV5-8 to TRBJ2-7; no definite D call. From germline, CDR1 is SGHTS and CDR2 YDEGEE. V dropped 10 bases and J dropped 2 bases, with 13 bases sitting between them. The CDR3 totals 12 residues. CDR3 bases: TGTGCCCGCTGCTTCCAGACCTACGAGCAGTACTTC. As protein: CARCFQTYEQYF.